These T cell receptor beta chains were read from a single sample in a study of blood T cell repertoires in COVID-19. Using immunoSEQ multiplex PCR, the repertoire was profiled, and TCRdb retains in-frame clones only, with some absent. The sample holds tens of thousands of clones; approximately 91% are singletons and the top ten take 8% to 9%. Sample: peripheral blood. The receptors were sampled from a woman aged 70-85 years with active COVID-19. Each CDR3 is given with its conserved first and last residue. The D gene is left open where the match is weak. Rows may omit the clone size; those that give it use once, few, many or a size class.

TGTGCCATCAGTGAGGGTGCGCCTATCTACGAGCAGTACTTC	CAISEGAPIYEQYF	TRBJ2-7	-	14	TRBV10-3	-
TGCAGCGTTGATCTAATAAGCCGGGACAGGGCTGGAAACACCATATATTTT	CSVDLISRDRAGNTIYF	TRBJ1-3	TRBD1	17	TRBV29-1	-
TGTGCCAGCAGCCGAGCGGGAGGCCCGAACACCGGGGAGCTGTTTTTT	CASSRAGGPNTGELFF	TRBJ2-2	TRBD2	16	TRBV3-1/TRBV3-2	-
TGCGCCAGCAGCTTCGGACTAGCGGGAGGGGGCACCGGGGAGCTGTTTTTT	CASSFGLAGGGTGELFF	TRBJ2-2	TRBD2	17	TRBV5-1	-
TGCGCCAGCAGCCGCAGTCCACTAGCGGGAGATATCATTCAGTACTTC	CASSRSPLAGDIIQYF	TRBJ2-4	TRBD2	16	TRBV4-1	-
TGCGCCAGCAGCCAAGGGTCTAGCGCGAGGACCCAGTACTTC	CASSQGSSARTQYF	TRBJ2-5	-	14	TRBV4-1	-
TGTGCCAGCAGCCCATGGGACACCTCGGCGACAGATACGCAGTATTTT	CASSPWDTSATDTQYF	TRBJ2-3	-	16	TRBV28	-
TGTGCCAGCAGTGAACTAGGGGGCGGAACACCCCTCCACTTT	CASSELGGGTPLHF	TRBJ1-6	TRBD1	14	TRBV6-1	-
TGCAGCGTTCCCACAGGGACCTATGGCTACACCTTC	CSVPTGTYGYTF	TRBJ1-2	-	12	TRBV29-1	-
TGTGCCAGCAGCCGAGCTAGCGGGAGTCCCCACGAGCAGTACTTC	CASSRASGSPHEQYF	TRBJ2-7	TRBD2	15	TRBV5-4	-
TGCGCCAGCAGCTTGCAAGCAGGGTCCACTGAAGCTTTCTTT	CASSLQAGSTEAFF	TRBJ1-1	-	14	TRBV5-1	-
TGTGCCAGCTCACCCCAAAGGGCGGGGGGCTACGAGCAGTACTTC	CASSPQRAGGYEQYF	TRBJ2-7	TRBD2	15	TRBV18	-
TGTGCCAGCAGCCCCGCTGACAGTGTGAGAGGCTACACCTTC	CASSPADSVRGYTF	TRBJ1-2	-	14	TRBV7-9	-
TGCGCCAGCAGCTTAGACGGACAGAAAAACATTCAGTACTTC	CASSLDGQKNIQYF	TRBJ2-4	-	14	TRBV5-1	-
TGTGCCAGCAGCCAAGTGCCCTGGCGGGGCACAGATACGCAGTATTTT	CASSQVPWRGTDTQYF	TRBJ2-3	-	16	TRBV3-1/TRBV3-2	-
TGTGCCAGCAGCACTGACGATCTCGGGAGGGCTTTCTTT	CASSTDDLGRAFF	TRBJ1-1	-	13	TRBV7-9	-
TGCGCCAGCAGCCTCCGACTAGCGGGAGCTGAGACCCAGTACTTC	CASSLRLAGAETQYF	TRBJ2-5	TRBD2	15	TRBV4-1	-
TGTGCCAGCAGCTTGCCCGGGACAGGGGGCGCTTATGGCTACACCTTC	CASSLPGTGGAYGYTF	TRBJ1-2	TRBD1	16	TRBV5-6	once
TGTGCCAGCAGCCAATCCCAAAACACTGAAGCTTTCTTT	CASSQSQNTEAFF	TRBJ1-1	-	13	TRBV4-2	few
TGTGCCAGCAGTTCCTTGGGAGAGCACACTGAAGCTTTCTTT	CASSSLGEHTEAFF	TRBJ1-1	-	14	TRBV28	-
TGTGCCAGCAGCTTGGAGTCACTAGCGACCCACGAGCAGTACTTC	CASSLESLATHEQYF	TRBJ2-7	TRBD2	15	TRBV5-4	once
TGTGCCAGCAGTCAGGTCTCCGAAGAAAAACTGTTTTTT	CASSQVSEEKLFF	TRBJ1-4	-	13	TRBV27	-
TGTGCCAGCAGCTTGGCCGGGAGTGGGACAGGGATGTATGAGCAGTTCTTC	CASSLAGSGTGMYEQFF	TRBJ2-1	TRBD1	17	TRBV5-5	-
TGTGCCAGCAGTTCCTTGGGGGGGCGCGCAGATACGCAGTATTTT	CASSSLGGRADTQYF	TRBJ2-3	-	15	TRBV5-6	-
TGTGCCAGCAGCTTAGCGCTGAGCTCCTACAATGAGCAGTTCTTC	CASSLALSSYNEQFF	TRBJ2-1	-	15	TRBV7-2	-
TGCGCCAGCAGCTTGGCCGAATGGCCACCCTACGAGCAGTACTTC	CASSLAEWPPYEQYF	TRBJ2-7	-	15	TRBV5-1	-
TGTGCCAGCAGCCCAAGGAGGGACTTTAGGGAGGGTTACAATGAGCAGTTCTTC	CASSPRRDFREGYNEQFF	TRBJ2-1	TRBD2	18	TRBV3-1/TRBV3-2	-
TGTGCCAGCAGTGAAGACAGGGGTGTTAATGAAAAACTGTTTTTT	CASSEDRGVNEKLFF	TRBJ1-4	TRBD1	15	TRBV2	-
TGTGCCAGCAGTTCGGGGGTTCGCAATCAGCCCCAGCATTTT	CASSSGVRNQPQHF	TRBJ1-5	-	14	TRBV28	-
TGTGCCAGCAGCCATGAGAATTCAGATACGCAGTATTTT	CASSHENSDTQYF	TRBJ2-3	-	13	TRBV27	-
TGTGCCAGCAGTGGGGACAGCCAAGAGACCCAGTACTTC	CASSGDSQETQYF	TRBJ2-5	TRBD1	13	TRBV2	-
TGTGCCAGCAGCTCTTACGGTTTCAATCAGCCCCAGCATTTT	CASSSYGFNQPQHF	TRBJ1-5	-	14	TRBV5-4	once
TGTGCCAGCTCACCCGCGGACAGAAAAGAGACCCAGTACTTC	CASSPADRKETQYF	TRBJ2-5	-	14	TRBV18	-
TGCGCCAGCAGTAATGGGGGGGAAGGAGGATATGGCTACACCTTC	CASSNGGEGGYGYTF	TRBJ1-2	-	15	TRBV5-1	-
TGTGCCAGCAGCCACAGGGGCTCGGGGGATGAGCAGTTCTTC	CASSHRGSGDEQFF	TRBJ2-1	-	14	TRBV6-6	-
TGTGCCAGCAGCGCCGGTCAGGGGTTATATGGCTACACCTTC	CASSAGQGLYGYTF	TRBJ1-2	-	14	TRBV9	-
TGTGCCAGCAGTCCAGCCACAGATTACGAGCAGTACTTC	CASSPATDYEQYF	TRBJ2-7	-	13	TRBV28	-
TGTGCCAGCAGCCCCAACCCGGGACTAGCCCTGTTCTTC	CASSPNPGLALFF	TRBJ2-1	TRBD2	13	TRBV6-4	-
TGTGCCAGCAGTTCCTACCGGGACTACTATAATTCACCCCTCCACTTT	CASSSYRDYYNSPLHF	TRBJ1-6	-	16	TRBV28	-
TGCGCCAGCAGCTTGGATCCAGGTGACTATGGCTACACCTTC	CASSLDPGDYGYTF	TRBJ1-2	-	14	TRBV5-1	-
TGTGCCAGCAGTTTATATACAGCCACTGAAGCTTTCTTT	CASSLYTATEAFF	TRBJ1-1	-	13	TRBV27	-
TGTGCCAGCAGGAGCGGGAGGGCCACGGAGACCCAGTACTTC	CASRSGRATETQYF	TRBJ2-5	TRBD2	14	TRBV2	-